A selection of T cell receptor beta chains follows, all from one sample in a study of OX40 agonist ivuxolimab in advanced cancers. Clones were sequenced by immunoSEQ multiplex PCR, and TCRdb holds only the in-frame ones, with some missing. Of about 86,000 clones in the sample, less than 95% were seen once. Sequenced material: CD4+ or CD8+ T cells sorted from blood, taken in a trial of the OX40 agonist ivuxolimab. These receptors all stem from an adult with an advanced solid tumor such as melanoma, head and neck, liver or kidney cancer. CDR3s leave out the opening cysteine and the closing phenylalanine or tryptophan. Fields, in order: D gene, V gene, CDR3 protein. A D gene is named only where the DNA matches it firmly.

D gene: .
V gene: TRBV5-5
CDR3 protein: ASSLAVGLPQETQY

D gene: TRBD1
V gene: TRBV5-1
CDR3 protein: ASSVRDSTYEQY

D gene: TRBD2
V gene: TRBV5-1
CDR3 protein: ASSPGLGEGRSEQY

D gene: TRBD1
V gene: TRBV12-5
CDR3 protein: ASGLVEGGLF

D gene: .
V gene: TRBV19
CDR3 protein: ASSIDRPPTSYNEQF

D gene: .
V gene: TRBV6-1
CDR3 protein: ASSEFSSGANVLT

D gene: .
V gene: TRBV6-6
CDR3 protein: ASSYSGTVNEKLF

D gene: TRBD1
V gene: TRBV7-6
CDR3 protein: ASSVGTGYEQY

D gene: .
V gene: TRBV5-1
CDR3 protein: ASSSGLSDTQY

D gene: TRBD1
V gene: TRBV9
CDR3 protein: ASSVDRGREYSGANVLT

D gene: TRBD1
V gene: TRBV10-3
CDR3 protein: AISRAGDRGEKLF

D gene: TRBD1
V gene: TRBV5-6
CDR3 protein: ASSLDRLWTEAF

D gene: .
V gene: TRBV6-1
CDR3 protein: ASLEGSYEQY

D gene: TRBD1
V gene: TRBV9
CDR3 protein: ASSVGTAYNEQF

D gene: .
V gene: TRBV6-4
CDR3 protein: ASSDRPLSYNEQF

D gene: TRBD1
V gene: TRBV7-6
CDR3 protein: ASSLGTGETEAF

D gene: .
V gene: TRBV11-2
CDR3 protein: ASSPSGTDTQY

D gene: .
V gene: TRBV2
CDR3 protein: ASSQRFTDTQY